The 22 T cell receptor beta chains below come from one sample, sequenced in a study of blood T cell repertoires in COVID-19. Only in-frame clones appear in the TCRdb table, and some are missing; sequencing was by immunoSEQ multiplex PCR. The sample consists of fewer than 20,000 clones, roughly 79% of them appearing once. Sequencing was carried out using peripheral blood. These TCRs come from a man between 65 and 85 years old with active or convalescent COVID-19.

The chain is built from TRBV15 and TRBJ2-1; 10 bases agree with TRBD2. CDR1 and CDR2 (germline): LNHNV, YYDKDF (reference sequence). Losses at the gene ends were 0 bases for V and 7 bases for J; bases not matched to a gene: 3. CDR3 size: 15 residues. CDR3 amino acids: CATSRDPAGGNEQFF. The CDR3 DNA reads TGTGCCACCAGCAGAGATCCAGCGGGAGGGAATGAGCAGTTCTTC.

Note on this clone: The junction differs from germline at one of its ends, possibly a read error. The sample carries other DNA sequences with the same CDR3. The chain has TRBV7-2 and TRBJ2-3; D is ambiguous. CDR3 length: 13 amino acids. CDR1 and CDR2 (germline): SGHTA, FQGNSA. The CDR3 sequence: CASSLVSADTQYF. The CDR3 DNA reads TGTGCCAGCAGCTTGGTCAGCGCGGATACACAGTATTTT.

CDR3: CASSLSGGETQYF. DNA for the CDR3: TGTGCCAGCAGTTTATCCGGGGGAGAGACCCAGTACTTC. The chain recombines TRBV28 with TRBJ2-5, with a possible D match to TRBD2 (6 bases). Per the germline V gene, CDR1 is MDHEN and CDR2 is SYDVKM. CDR3 length: 13 residues. Deletions cut 1 base from V and 4 bases from J, with 7 bases between. The variable domain in full, completed from reference TRBV28 and TRBJ2-5, reads DVKVTQSSRYLVKRTGEKVFLECVQDMDHENMFWYRQDPGLGLRLIYFSYDVKMKEKGDIPEGYSVSREKKERFSLILESASTNQTSMYLCASSLSGGETQYFGPGTRLLVL.

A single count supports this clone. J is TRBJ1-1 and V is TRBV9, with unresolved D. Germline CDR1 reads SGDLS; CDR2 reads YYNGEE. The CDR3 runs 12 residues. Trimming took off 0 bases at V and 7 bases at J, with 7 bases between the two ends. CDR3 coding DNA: TGTGCCAGCAGCGTAGGCGGGGATGAAGCTTTCTTT. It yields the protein CASSVGGDEAFF.

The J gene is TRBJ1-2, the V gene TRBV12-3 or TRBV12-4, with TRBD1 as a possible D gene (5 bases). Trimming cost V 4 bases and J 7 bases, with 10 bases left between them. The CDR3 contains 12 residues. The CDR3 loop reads CASSSGVGGYTF. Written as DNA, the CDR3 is TGTGCCAGCAGTTCGGGGGTTGGTGGCTACACCTTC.

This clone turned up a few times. The CDR3 region is CASSQGGTGQSYGYTF. DNA for the CDR3: TGCGCCAGCAGCCAAGGGGGGACAGGGCAGTCCTATGGCTACACCTTC. V usage is TRBV4-3 and J usage is TRBJ1-2; 9 nucleotides agree with TRBD1. The CDR3 loop spans 16 amino acids. Germline values: CDR1 LGHNA, CDR2 YSLEER. J gave up 4 bases and V 1 base, and 7 bases lay outside the gene matches.

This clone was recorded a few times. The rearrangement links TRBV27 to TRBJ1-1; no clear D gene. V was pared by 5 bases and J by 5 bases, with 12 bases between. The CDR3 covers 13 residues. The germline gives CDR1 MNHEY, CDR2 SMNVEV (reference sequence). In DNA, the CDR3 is TGTGCCAGCAGTGCCACCGGGAGGACTGAAGCTTTCTTT. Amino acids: CASSATGRTEAFF.

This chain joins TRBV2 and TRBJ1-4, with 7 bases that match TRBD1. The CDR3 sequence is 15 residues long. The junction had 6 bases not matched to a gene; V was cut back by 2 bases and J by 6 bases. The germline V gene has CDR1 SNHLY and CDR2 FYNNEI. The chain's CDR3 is CASSESQGVYEKLFF. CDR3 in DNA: TGTGCCAGCAGTGAAAGTCAGGGGGTGTATGAAAAACTGTTTTTT. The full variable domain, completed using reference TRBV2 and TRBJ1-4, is EPEVTQTPSHQVTQMGQEVILRCVPISNHLYFYWYRQILGQKVEFLVSFYNNEISEKSEIFDDQFSVERPDGSNFTLKIRSTKLEDSAMYFCASSESQGVYEKLFFGSGTQLSVL.

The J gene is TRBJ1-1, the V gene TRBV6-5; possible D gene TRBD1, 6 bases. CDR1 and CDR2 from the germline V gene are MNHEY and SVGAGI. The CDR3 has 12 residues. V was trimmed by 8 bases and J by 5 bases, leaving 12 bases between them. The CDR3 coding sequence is TGTGCCAGCTACAGGGAAGAGACTGAAGCTTTCTTT. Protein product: CASYREETEAFF.

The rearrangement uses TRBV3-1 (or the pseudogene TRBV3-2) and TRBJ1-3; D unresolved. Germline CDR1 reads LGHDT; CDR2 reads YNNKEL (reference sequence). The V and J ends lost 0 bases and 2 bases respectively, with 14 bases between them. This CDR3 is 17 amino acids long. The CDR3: CASSQDIGEDPGNTIYF. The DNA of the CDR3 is TGTGCCAGCAGCCAAGATATCGGAGAAGACCCTGGAAACACCATATATTTT.

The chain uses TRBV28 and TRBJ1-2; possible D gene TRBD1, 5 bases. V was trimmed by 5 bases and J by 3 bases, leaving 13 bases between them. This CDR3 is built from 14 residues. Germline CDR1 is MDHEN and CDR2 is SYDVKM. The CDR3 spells CASSPPGADYGYTF. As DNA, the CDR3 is TGTGCCAGCAGTCCCCCTGGGGCCGACTATGGCTACACCTTC.

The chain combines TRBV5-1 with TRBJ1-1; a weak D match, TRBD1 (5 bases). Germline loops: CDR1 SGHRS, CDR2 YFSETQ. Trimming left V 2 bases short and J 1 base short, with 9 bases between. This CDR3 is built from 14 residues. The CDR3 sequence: CASSLATANTEAFF. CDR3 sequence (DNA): TGCGCCAGCAGCTTAGCGACAGCGAACACTGAAGCTTTCTTT.

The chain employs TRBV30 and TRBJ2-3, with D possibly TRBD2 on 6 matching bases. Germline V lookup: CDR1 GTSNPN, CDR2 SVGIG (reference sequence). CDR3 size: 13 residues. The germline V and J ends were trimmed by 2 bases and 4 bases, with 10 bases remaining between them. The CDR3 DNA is TGTGCCTGGAGTCCACTAGCTCCAGATACGCAGTATTTT. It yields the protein CAWSPLAPDTQYF.

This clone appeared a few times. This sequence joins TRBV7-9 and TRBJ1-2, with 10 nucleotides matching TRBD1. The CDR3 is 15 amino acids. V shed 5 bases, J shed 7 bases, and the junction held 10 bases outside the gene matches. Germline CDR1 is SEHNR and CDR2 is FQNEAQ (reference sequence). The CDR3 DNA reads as TGTGCCAGCAGCCCCATGCTGACAGGGGGCATTGGCTACACCTTC. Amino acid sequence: CASSPMLTGGIGYTF. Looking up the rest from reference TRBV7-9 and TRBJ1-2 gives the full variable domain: DTGVSQNPRHKITKRGQNVTFRCDPISEHNRLYWYRQTLGQGPEFLTYFQNEAQLEKSRLLSDRFSAERPKGSFSTLEIQRTEQGDSAMYLCASSPMLTGGIGYTFGSGTRLTVV.

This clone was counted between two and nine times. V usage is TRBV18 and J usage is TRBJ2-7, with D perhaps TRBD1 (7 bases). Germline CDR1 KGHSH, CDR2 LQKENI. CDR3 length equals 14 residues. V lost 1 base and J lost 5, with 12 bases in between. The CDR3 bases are TGTGCCAGCTCACCACGGCAGGGGGAGGACGAGCAGTACTTC. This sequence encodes CASSPRQGEDEQYF.

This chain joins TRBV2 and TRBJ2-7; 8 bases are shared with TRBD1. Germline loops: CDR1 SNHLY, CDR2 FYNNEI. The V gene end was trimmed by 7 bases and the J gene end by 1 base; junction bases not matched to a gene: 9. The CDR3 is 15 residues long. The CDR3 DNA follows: TGTGCCAGCATCCTCGGACAGGGCGGATCCTACGAGCAGTACTTC. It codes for CASILGQGGSYEQYF. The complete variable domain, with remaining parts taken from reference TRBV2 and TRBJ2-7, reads EPEVTQTPSHQVTQMGQEVILRCVPISNHLYFYWYRQILGQKVEFLVSFYNNEISEKSEIFDDQFSVERPDGSNFTLKIRSTKLEDSAMYFCASILGQGGSYEQYFGPGTRLTVT.

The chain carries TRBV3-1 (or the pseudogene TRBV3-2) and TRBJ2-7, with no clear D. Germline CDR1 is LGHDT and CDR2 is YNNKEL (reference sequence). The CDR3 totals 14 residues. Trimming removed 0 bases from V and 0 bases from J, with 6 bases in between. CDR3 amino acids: CASSQDHSSYEQYF. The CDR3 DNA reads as TGTGCCAGCAGCCAAGATCACAGCTCCTACGAGCAGTACTTC.

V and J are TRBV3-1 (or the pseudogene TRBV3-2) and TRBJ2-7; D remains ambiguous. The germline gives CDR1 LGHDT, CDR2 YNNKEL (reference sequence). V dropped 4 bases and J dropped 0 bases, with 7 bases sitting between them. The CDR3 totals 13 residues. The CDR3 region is CASSPSGSYEQYF. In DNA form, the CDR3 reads TGTGCCAGCAGCCCCTCAGGCTCCTACGAGCAGTACTTC.

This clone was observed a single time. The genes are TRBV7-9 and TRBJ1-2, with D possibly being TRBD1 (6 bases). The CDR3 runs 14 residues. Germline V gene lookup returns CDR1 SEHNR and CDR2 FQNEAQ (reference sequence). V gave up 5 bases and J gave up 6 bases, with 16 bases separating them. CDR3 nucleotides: TGTGCCAGCAGCCGGGGGGGCGCCGGAGATGGCTACACCTTC. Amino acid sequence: CASSRGGAGDGYTF.

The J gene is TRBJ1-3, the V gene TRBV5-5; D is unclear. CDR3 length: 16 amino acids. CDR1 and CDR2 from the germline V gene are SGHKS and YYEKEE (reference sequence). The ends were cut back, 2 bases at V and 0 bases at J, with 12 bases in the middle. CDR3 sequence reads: CASSLTRSSSGNTIYF. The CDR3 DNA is TGTGCCAGCAGCTTAACTCGTAGCAGCTCTGGAAACACCATATATTTT. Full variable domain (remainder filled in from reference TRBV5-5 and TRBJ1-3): DAGVTQSPTHLIKTRGQQVTLRCSPISGHKSVSWYQQVLGQGPQFIFQYYEKEERGRGNFPDRFSARQFPNYSSELNVNALLLGDSALYLCASSLTRSSSGNTIYFGEGSWLTVV.

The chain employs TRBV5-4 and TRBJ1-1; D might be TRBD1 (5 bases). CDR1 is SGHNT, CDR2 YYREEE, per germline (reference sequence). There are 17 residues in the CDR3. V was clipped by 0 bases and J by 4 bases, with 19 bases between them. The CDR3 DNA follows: TGTGCCAGCAGCTTGGGACGGGGCGGGAAAGGTCCCACTGAAGCTTTCTTT. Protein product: CASSLGRGGKGPTEAFF.

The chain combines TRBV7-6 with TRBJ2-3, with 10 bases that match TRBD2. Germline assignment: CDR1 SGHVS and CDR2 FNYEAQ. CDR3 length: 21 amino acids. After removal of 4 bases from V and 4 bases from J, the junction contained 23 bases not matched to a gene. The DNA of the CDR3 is TGTGCCAGCAGCTCCCGAGCGGGGCTAGCGGGGGCCGCCCCGGGCCCAGATACGCAGTATTTT. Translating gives CASSSRAGLAGAAPGPDTQYF.